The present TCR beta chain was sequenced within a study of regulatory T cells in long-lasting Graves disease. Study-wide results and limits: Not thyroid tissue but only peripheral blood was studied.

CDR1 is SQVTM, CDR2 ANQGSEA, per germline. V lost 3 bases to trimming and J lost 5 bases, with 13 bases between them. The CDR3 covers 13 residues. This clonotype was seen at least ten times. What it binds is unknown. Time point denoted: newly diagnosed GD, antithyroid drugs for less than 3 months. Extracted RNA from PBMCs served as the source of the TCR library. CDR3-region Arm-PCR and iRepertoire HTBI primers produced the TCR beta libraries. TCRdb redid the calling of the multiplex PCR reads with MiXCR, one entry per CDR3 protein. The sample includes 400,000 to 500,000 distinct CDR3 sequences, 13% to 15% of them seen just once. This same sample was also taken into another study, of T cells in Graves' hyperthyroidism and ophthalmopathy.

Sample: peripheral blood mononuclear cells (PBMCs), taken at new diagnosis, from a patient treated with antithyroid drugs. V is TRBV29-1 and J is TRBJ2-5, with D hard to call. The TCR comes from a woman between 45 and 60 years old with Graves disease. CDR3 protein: CSVDMDPWETQYF. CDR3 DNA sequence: TGCAGCGTTGATATGGATCCCTGGGAGACCCAGTACTTC.